This entry features one T cell receptor (beta chain) sequence. Its antigen remains unidentified. V dropped 4 bases and J dropped 0 bases, with 13 bases sitting between them. The germline V gene has CDR1 SEHNR and CDR2 FQNEAQ (reference sequence). CDR3 size: 16 residues. They built TCR cDNA with 5'RACE template switching, a step that put in a universal primer site and UMIs. TCRdb recomputed calls from the 5' RACE reads with MiXCR, one row per CDR3 protein. The table records 300,000 or so distinct CDR3 sequences, 3.5% to 4.5% of them present only once. This specimen belongs to a study of T cells after yellow fever vaccination. Study information: Fractions of limited cellularity were prepared by means of SMART-Seq v4 Ultra Low Input.

Overall study results and limits: Reappearance after the booster was observed for most primary-vaccination clones (roughly 97% CD4, almost 90% CD8). Overall, a small share of clonotypes was seen in both CD4 and CD8 compartments.

The sequence was collected from a young man who received the YFV17D yellow fever vaccine. Sequenced here: PBMCs, sampled 5 days after the yellow fever booster vaccination. This chain joins TRBV7-9 and TRBJ2-1, with D unresolved. CDR3 coding DNA: TGTGCCAGCAGCTCCCGAACTAAAAGCTCCTACAATGAGCAGTTCTTC. Translating gives CASSSRTKSSYNEQFF.